This T cell receptor (beta chain) was captured by sequencing in a study of shared clonotypes between healthy human individuals (dated by TCRdb to about 2020). Looking at the study overall: Two women and a few men aged 18 to 49 years were included in the cohort. For each donor, CD4 naive and CD4 memory were each given three plates, CD8 naive was given two plates, and CD8 memory was given one plate. Blood TCR repertoires of a handful of healthy adults were deeply sequenced to estimate repertoire size and the extent of clonotype sharing between individuals. To increase sequencing depth and limit assay-specific biases, TCR repertoire library preparation and sequencing were carried out by different laboratories using diverse techniques. Leukapheresis yielded between about 0.94 and 9.5 billion PBMCs per donor. Results and caveats for the whole study, not just this receptor: Sampling was restricted to blood, and TCR repertoires in tissues likely differ from the TCR repertoires found in blood. Pairwise subsampling indicated that sequencing depth was expected to affect the degree of clonotype sharing among donors. Sharing across several donors was observed for 5% to 6.5% of naive CD4, over 3% of naive CD8, 2.3% of memory CD4, and roughly 0.4% of memory CD8 clonotypes. Clonotypes shared by all four sorted-subset donors showed higher generation probabilities than non-shared clonotypes. Naive subsets generally had larger estimated clonotype richness than memory subsets. Even with the large sequencing depth, rarefaction of the sorted-subset datasets indicated that sequencing was incomplete. The small number of donors limited the genetic and exposure-history diversity represented.

The CDR3 spans 16 residues, from the cysteine through the phenylalanine. The CDR3 DNA has 48 bases and is translated from base 1. Trimming accounts for 6 bases at V and 5 bases at J, while the number of junction bases matched to no gene is 12. The germline V gene sets CDR1 to MDHEN and CDR2 to SYDVKM. About this clone itself: It lacks a known antigen. Base qualities are not at hand, and no much larger clone is one base apart.

Using the deep immunoSEQ assay, TCR CDR3 regions were amplified from genomic DNA by multiplex PCR. For each cell subset, the extracted genomic DNA was distributed evenly across all wells of several immunoSEQ 96-well plates, and each plate served as one replicate. Each replicate PCR for sorted subsets received about 210 ng genomic DNA, equal to about 30,000 T cell genomes. Purified libraries were quantified with a Qubit 3.0 fluorometer, sized on a Bioanalyzer 2100, and re-quantified with the KAPA Library Quantification kit. Every immunoSEQ 96-well plate was sequenced on a separate single-read 150-cycle Illumina NextSeq 550 flow cell. In the source study's methods: Because the immunoSEQ output held only junctional sequences and lacked quality scores, the filtering could not match the filtering applied to full-length reads. Sequences were annotated with PyIR, a Python wrapper for IgBLAST v1.9, using IMGT germline references to assign V/J genes and CDR3. Reads with weak V/J assignments (E-value above 1e-6), missing CDR3, stop codons, out-of-frame junctions, or ambiguous translated residues were removed. V3J clonotypes were defined as sequences sharing an identical inferred V gene, J gene, and CDR3 amino acid sequence. The percentage overlap between two repertoires was calculated by dividing the number of shared unique clonotypes by the size of the smaller repertoire. RTK rarefaction, the Chao1 estimator, and Recon v2.1 estimates of unobserved clonotypes were used to assess repertoire richness. Generation probabilities were computed with OLGA for all TCRbeta clonotypes obtained by the gDNA method from several donors. Sourced from immuneACCESS, this table was stored by TCRdb with only in-frame sequences that have V and J called. A share of the clones is absent; for the studies checked, an unresolved V gene accounts for under half, and the remainder has no known explanation. V, J and clone size are taken as reported in that table, and D and trimming were inferred from the DNA itself. A total of under 2,500,000 clones appear in this sample, under 97% of them only once. The ten largest make up roughly 0.13% of the sample.

Healthy HIV-negative adults with no recently reported acute infections or vaccinations were included as donors. Every donor was a Caucasian adult residing in Nashville, Tennessee, USA. CD4+ T cells were enriched through magnetic negative selection, after which naive cells were positively selected on CD45RA and the remaining negative fraction served as the memory subset. Blood was obtained by leukapheresis, after which PBMCs were separated by Ficoll-Histopaque density gradient centrifugation and cryopreserved in liquid nitrogen vapor phase. Analytical flow cytometry was used to check the purity and quantity of every magnetically sorted T cell population. From each sorted fraction, genomic DNA was isolated and quantified by UV absorbance on a Nanodrop 2000c.

Sequencing was carried out using naive CD4+ T cells sorted from blood. The cell subset or site label, as the study defines it: CD45RA+ positively selected. This sequence uses TRBV28 and TRBJ1-2, with TRBD1 matching 10 junction bases. This clonotype was obtained from a man aged 18 to 35 in good health. The CDR3: CASSPPGTGAPYGYTF. The DNA sequence follows: TGTGCCAGCAGCCCCCCAGGGACAGGGGCTCCTTATGGCTACACCTTC.